This T cell receptor beta chain is from a study of CD8+ T cells in alopecia areata. The study, taken as a whole, reports: Tofacitinib did not eliminate many expanded lesional clones from scalp or blood. There was only one nonresponder, so it was unclear how baseline CD8+ expansion relates to response.

The treatment: oral pan-JAK inhibitor, 5-10 mg twice daily. As concerns this clone: Its specificity is unknown.

Extraction of RNA preceded its reverse transcription into cDNA, which served as the sequencing template. The data were produced by immunoSEQ multiplex PCR, yet TCRdb's version contains in-frame clones alone and is incomplete. The table includes 150,000 to 200,000 clones, approximately 57% detected once. Trimming removed 6 bases at V and 2 bases at J, with 17 bases between. Germline V gene data show CDR1 as SQVTM and CDR2 as ANQGSEA. The CDR3 loop spans 14 amino acids. This sequence originates from a human donor with alopecia areata. The material sequenced was CD4+ T cells sorted from blood, taken at week 24, from a patient treated with tofacitinib. The J gene is TRBJ2-7, the V gene TRBV29-1; the D gene is possibly TRBD1 (6 bases). CDR3 nucleotides: TGCAGCGTGGCCCGGACAGCGAAGACCTACGAGCAGTACTTC. This codes for CSVARTAKTYEQYF.